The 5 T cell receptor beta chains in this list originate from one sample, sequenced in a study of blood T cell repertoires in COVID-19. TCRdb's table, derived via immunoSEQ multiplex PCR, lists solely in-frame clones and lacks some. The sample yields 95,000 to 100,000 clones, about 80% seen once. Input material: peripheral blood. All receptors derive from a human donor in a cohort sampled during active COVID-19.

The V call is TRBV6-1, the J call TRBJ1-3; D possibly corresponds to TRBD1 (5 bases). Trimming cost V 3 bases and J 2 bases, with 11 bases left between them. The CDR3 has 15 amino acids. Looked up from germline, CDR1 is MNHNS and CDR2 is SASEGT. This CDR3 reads CASSEGGGPGNTIYF. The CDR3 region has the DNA TGTGCCAGCAGTGAGGGGGGAGGGCCTGGAAACACCATATATTTT.

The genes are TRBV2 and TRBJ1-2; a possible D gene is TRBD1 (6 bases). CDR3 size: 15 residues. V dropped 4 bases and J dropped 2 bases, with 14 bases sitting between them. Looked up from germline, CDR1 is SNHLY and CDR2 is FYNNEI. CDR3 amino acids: CASSGDTPGNYGYTF. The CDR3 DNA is TGTGCCAGCAGTGGGGACACCCCTGGGAACTATGGCTACACCTTC.

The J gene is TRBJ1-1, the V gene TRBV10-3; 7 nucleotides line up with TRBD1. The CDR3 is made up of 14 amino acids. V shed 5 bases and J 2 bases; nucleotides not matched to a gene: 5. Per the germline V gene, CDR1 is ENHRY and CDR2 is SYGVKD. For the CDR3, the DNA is TGTGCCATCAGTCGGGACAGCCTAAACACTGAAGCTTTCTTT. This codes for CAISRDSLNTEAFF.

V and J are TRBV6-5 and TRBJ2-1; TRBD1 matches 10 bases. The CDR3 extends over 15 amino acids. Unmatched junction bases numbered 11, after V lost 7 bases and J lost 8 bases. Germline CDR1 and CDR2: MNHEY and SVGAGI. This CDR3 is CASTFRDRGLDEQFF. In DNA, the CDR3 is TGTGCCAGCACTTTCCGGGACAGGGGTCTCGATGAGCAGTTCTTC.

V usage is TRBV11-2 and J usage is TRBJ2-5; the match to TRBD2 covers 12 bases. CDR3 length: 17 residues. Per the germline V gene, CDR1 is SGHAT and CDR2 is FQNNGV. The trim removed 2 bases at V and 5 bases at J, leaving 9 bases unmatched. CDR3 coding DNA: TGTGCCAGCAGCTTACGGGAGCTAGCGGGGGGGTTGGAGACCCAGTACTTC. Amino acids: CASSLRELAGGLETQYF.